Presented here are 24 T cell receptor beta chains from one specimen sequenced in a study of graft-versus-host responses after intestinal transplantation. Method: immunoSEQ multiplex PCR; TCRdb's copy keeps in-frame clones and lacks some. The sample contains approximately 9,000 clones, 30% of which appear only once. The sample was alloreactive CD4+ T cells from a mixed lymphocyte reaction culture, taken before intestinal transplant. The subset denotes: CFSE-low proliferating T cells sorted from roughly 6-day pre-transplant mixed lymphocyte reaction (GvH or HvG direction). The receptors were sampled from a human patient who received an intestinal transplant.

The table lists this clone with a few counts. This chain connects TRBV6-6 to TRBJ2-1, with TRBD2 matching 8 bases. CDR1 is MNHNY, CDR2 SVGAGI, per germline (reference sequence). V shed 2 bases, J shed 1 base, and the junction held 1 base outside the gene matches. This CDR3 has 15 amino acids. The DNA of the CDR3 is TGTGCCAGCAGTTACCCTAGCGGGTCCTACAATGAGCAGTTCTTC. This sequence encodes CASSYPSGSYNEQFF.

V and J are TRBV5-1 and TRBJ2-5; D remains ambiguous. From germline, CDR1 is SGHRS and CDR2 YFSETQ. The V and J ends lost 2 bases and 5 bases respectively, with 7 bases between them. The CDR3 extends over 12 amino acids. DNA for the CDR3: TGCGCCAGCAGCTTCTCCGGGGAGACCCAGTACTTC. Protein sequence: CASSFSGETQYF. Based on the CDR3 plus reference TRBV5-1 and TRBJ2-5, the full variable domain is KAGVTQTPRYLIKTRGQQVTLSCSPISGHRSVSWYQQTPGQGLQFLFEYFSETQRNKGNFPGRFSGRQFSNSRSEMNVSTLELGDSALYLCASSFSGETQYFGPGTRLLVL.

This clone was counted between two and nine times. The V call is TRBV7-6, the J call TRBJ2-7, with 11 nucleotides matching TRBD1. Losses at the gene ends were 3 bases for V and 7 bases for J; bases not matched to a gene: 5. The CDR3 has 14 amino acids. Germline V gene sequence: CDR1 SGHVS, CDR2 FNYEAQ. CDR3 sequence: CASSLDRGPGEQYF. DNA of the CDR3: TGTGCCAGCAGCTTGGACAGGGGGCCGGGGGAGCAGTACTTC.

This clone is medium-sized by share. V gene TRBV27 combines with J gene TRBJ2-2; D is ambiguous. Trimming stripped 0 bases from V and 6 bases from J, with 2 bases between. The CDR3 spans 12 residues. CDR1 and CDR2 (germline): MNHEY, SMNVEV (reference sequence). The DNA for the CDR3 is TGTGCCAGCAGTTTATCAGCCGGGGAGCTGTTTTTT. Amino acids: CASSLSAGELFF.

This clone was recorded a few times. V is TRBV27 and J is TRBJ2-7; D is uncertain. The CDR3 is 12 amino acids. From germline, CDR1 is MNHEY and CDR2 SMNVEV (reference sequence). Trimming removed 5 bases from V and 6 bases from J, with 11 bases in between. The CDR3 protein is CASSEGHTEQYF. DNA for the CDR3: TGTGCCAGCAGTGAAGGGCATACCGAGCAGTACTTC.

The table lists this clone with a few counts. The CDR3 region is CASSLEGAQETQYF. The DNA of the CDR3 is TGTGCCAGCAGCTTAGAGGGCGCCCAAGAGACCCAGTACTTC. The chain uses TRBV11-3 and TRBJ2-5; D ambiguous. Germline V gene sequence: CDR1 SGHNT, CDR2 YENEEA. This CDR3 region has 14 residues. Between the trimmed V and J ends, which lost 0 bases and 1 base, there was a span of 6 bases.

Regarding this clone: A much larger clonotype is one base distant, so this may be a read error. V gene TRBV27 combines with J gene TRBJ2-2; 7 bases map to TRBD1. Germline V gene sequence: CDR1 MNHEY, CDR2 SMNVEV (reference sequence). The CDR3 covers 15 residues. CDR3 bases: TGTGCCAGCAGTCAGGGGACAGCGAACACCAGGGAGCTGTTTTTT. Residues: CASSQGTANTRELFF.

The sample holds one count of this clone. A read error likely explains this, since a far larger clone differs by one base. The chain recombines TRBV7-8 with TRBJ1-2; D is unresolved. CDR1 SGHVS and CDR2 FQNEAQ come from the germline V gene. The CDR3 is 13 residues long. The CDR3 bases are TGTGCCAGCAGCCCCGCCGGTCTCTATAGCTACACCTTC. This codes for CASSPAGLYSYTF.

This clone is large by share. The chain has TRBV7-6 and TRBJ2-2; D gene uncertain. The germline V gene has CDR1 SGHVS and CDR2 FNYEAQ. This CDR3 comprises 15 residues. Trimming took 4 bases from V and 1 from J, leaving 10 bases between them. The CDR3 DNA is TGTGCCAGCAGCTACACAACCAGGAACACCGGGGAGCTGTTTTTT. Residues: CASSYTTRNTGELFF. Based on the CDR3 plus reference TRBV7-6 and TRBJ2-2, the full variable domain is GAGVSQSPRYKVTKRGQDVALRCDPISGHVSLYWYRQALGQGPEFLTYFNYEAQQDKSGLPNDRFSAERPEGSISTLTIQRTEQRDSAMYRCASSYTTRNTGELFFGEGSRLTVL.

The chain joins TRBV27 to TRBJ1-2, with a possible D match to TRBD1 (6 bases). Trimming removed 4 bases from V and 3 bases from J, with 12 bases in between. Germline V lookup: CDR1 MNHEY, CDR2 SMNVEV (reference sequence). The CDR3 totals 14 residues. The CDR3 spells CASSSGDGYYGYTF. As DNA, the CDR3 is TGTGCCAGCAGTTCAGGGGACGGCTACTATGGCTACACCTTC.

This clone was counted once. V usage is TRBV7-9 and J usage is TRBJ1-2; D is unclear. Germline V CDR1 and CDR2: SEHNR, FQNEAQ (reference sequence). Trimming removed 4 bases from V and 0 bases from J, with 9 bases in between. This CDR3 has 14 amino acids. CDR3 sequence: CASSSFNPNYGYTF. The CDR3 DNA reads as TGTGCCAGCAGCTCTTTTAACCCTAACTATGGCTACACCTTC.

The chain carries TRBV29-1 and TRBJ2-2; D might be TRBD2 (6 bases). The CDR3 is 13 amino acids. Trimming pared 4 bases from V and 3 bases from J, leaving 9 bases between. Germline V lookup: CDR1 SQVTM, CDR2 ANQGSEA. In nucleotides, the CDR3 is TGCAGCGTTGGGCTAGCGTACACCGGGGAGCTGTTTTTT. It translates to CSVGLAYTGELFF.

This clone was counted between two and nine times. The V gene is TRBV7-6, the J gene TRBJ2-3, with TRBD2 matching over 11 bases. Trimming took 4 bases from V and 4 from J; bases not matched to a gene: 4. CDR1 and CDR2 from the germline V gene are SGHVS and FNYEAQ. CDR3 length: 15 amino acids. CDR3 loop: CASSSSGRRSDTQYF. For the CDR3, the DNA is TGTGCCAGCAGCTCTAGCGGGAGGCGGTCAGATACGCAGTATTTT.

This rearrangement joins TRBV4-2 to TRBJ2-7; 7 bases are a match to TRBD2. The CDR3 has 15 amino acids. With V trimmed by 1 base and J by 3 bases, 6 bases remained unmatched. Germline CDR1 and CDR2: LGHNA and YNFKEQ. CDR3: CASSQVSGTIYEQYF. For the CDR3, the DNA is TGTGCCAGCAGCCAAGTGTCCGGGACTATCTACGAGCAGTACTTC.

By frequency in the sample, this clone is medium-sized. The CDR3 sequence is CASSSSSGRTDTQYF. The CDR3 DNA is TGTGCCAGCAGCTCTTCTAGCGGTCGGACAGATACGCAGTATTTT. The rearrangement joins TRBV7-9 to TRBJ2-3; 7 bases are a match to TRBD2. CDR3 length equals 15 residues. The trim removed 4 bases at V and 3 bases at J, leaving 7 bases unmatched. Germline V gene sequence: CDR1 SEHNR, CDR2 FQNEAQ (reference sequence).

This clone is labeled as medium-sized (0.01 to 0.1%). This chain links TRBV11-3 with TRBJ2-7, with TRBD1 matching 10 bases. The CDR3 spans 14 residues. Germline CDR1 SGHNT, CDR2 YENEEA. After removal of 4 bases from V and 5 bases from J, the junction contained 5 bases not matched to a gene. CDR3 residues: CASSSTTGGHEQYF. CDR3 bases: TGTGCCAGCAGCTCCACGACAGGGGGCCACGAGCAGTACTTC.

V gene TRBV28 combines with J gene TRBJ2-1; perhaps TRBD2 as D (6 bases). This CDR3 comprises 15 residues. Germline-derived CDR1 and CDR2 are MDHEN and SYDVKM. V lost 7 bases and J 5 bases, leaving 18 bases between the germline ends. CDR3 sequence (DNA): TGTGCCAGCACTATAAACGGGAGAATCGACAATGAGCAGTTCTTC. The encoded protein is CASTINGRIDNEQFF.

In its sample, this clone was seen a few times. The genes are TRBV28 and TRBJ2-5; TRBD2 matches 8 bases. The CDR3 is 16 residues long. Germline V gene lookup returns CDR1 MDHEN and CDR2 SYDVKM. After removal of 6 bases from V and 0 bases from J, the junction contained 9 bases not matched to a gene. The chain's CDR3 is CASSPRGGRYQETQYF. The CDR3 bases are TGTGCCAGCAGCCCTCGGGGGGGGAGGTACCAAGAGACCCAGTACTTC.

CDR3 region: CASSLSRTGIGGYTF. DNA for the CDR3: TGTGCCAGCAGCTTAAGCCGGACAGGGATTGGTGGCTACACCTTC. The chain carries TRBV11-3 and TRBJ1-2; 8 positions match TRBD1. CDR1 and CDR2 from the germline V gene are SGHNT and YENEEA. Trimming removed 2 bases from V and 7 bases from J; junction bases left unmatched: 9. This CDR3 is 15 amino acids long.

Only a few counts were recorded for this clone. The V and J genes are TRBV6-7 and TRBJ2-7; tentatively, D is TRBD1 (7 bases). TRBV6-7 is an open reading frame whose function is uncertain. Trimming removed 2 bases at V and 0 bases at J, with 11 bases between. This CDR3 comprises 15 residues. DNA for the CDR3: TGTGCCAGCAGTTACGGAGGGGGCGACTCCTACGAGCAGTACTTC. Its translation: CASSYGGGDSYEQYF.

The table lists this clone with a few counts. The rearrangement links TRBV6-1 to TRBJ2-7; 10 bases fit TRBD2. The CDR3 covers 13 residues. V lost 9 bases, J lost 5 bases, and 7 bases stayed unmatched. Germline CDR1 reads MNHNS; CDR2 reads SASEGT. For the CDR3, the DNA is TGTGCCAGTTCCGGGACTAGCGATAACGAGCAGTACTTC. Protein sequence: CASSGTSDNEQYF.

Only a few counts were recorded for this clone. The chain is built from TRBV27 and TRBJ2-7, with TRBD2 matching 11 bases. Germline V lookup: CDR1 MNHEY, CDR2 SMNVEV (reference sequence). The J segment lost 3 bases and the V segment lost 5 bases, leaving 6 bases of the junction unmatched. This CDR3 has 15 residues. The CDR3 sequence is CASSLQLAGDYEQYF. The CDR3 nucleotides read TGTGCCAGCAGTCTGCAACTAGCGGGAGACTACGAGCAGTACTTC.

In its sample, this clone is medium-sized. V gene TRBV30 combines with J gene TRBJ2-7, with D possibly being TRBD1 (6 bases). With 8 bases removed from V and 4 bases from J, the gap between germline ends came to 18 bases. The CDR3 sequence is 13 residues long. The V gene's germline CDR1 is GTSNPN and CDR2 SVGIG (reference sequence). DNA of the CDR3: TGTGCCGGGGACCTCTGGGGGCTTTACGAGCAGTACTTC. Its translation is CAGDLWGLYEQYF.

J is TRBJ2-7 and V is TRBV27; D unclear. Germline lookup yields CDR1 MNHEY and CDR2 SMNVEV (reference sequence). This CDR3 contains 13 residues. The ends were cut back, 3 bases at V and 7 bases at J, with 13 bases in the middle. CDR3 nucleotides: TGTGCCAGCAGTTTCGGGCCAACCCTGGAGCAGTACTTC. Translating gives CASSFGPTLEQYF.